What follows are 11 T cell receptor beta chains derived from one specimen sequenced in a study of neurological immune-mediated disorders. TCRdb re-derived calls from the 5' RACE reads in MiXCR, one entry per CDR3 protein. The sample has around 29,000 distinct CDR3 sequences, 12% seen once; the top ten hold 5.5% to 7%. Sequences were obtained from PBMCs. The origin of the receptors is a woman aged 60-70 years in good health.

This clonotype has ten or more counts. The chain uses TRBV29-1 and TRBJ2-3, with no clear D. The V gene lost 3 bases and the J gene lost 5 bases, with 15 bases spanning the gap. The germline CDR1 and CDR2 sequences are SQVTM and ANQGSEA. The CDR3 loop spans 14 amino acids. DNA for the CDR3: TGCAGCGTTGATCTCACACTTTCACAAGATACGCAGTATTTT. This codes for CSVDLTLSQDTQYF.

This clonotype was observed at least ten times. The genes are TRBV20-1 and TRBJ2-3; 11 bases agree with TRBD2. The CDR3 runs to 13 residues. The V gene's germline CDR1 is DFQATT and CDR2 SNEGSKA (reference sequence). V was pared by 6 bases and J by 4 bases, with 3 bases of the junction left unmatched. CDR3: CSALAGGADTQYF. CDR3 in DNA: TGCAGTGCATTAGCGGGGGGGGCAGATACGCAGTATTTT.

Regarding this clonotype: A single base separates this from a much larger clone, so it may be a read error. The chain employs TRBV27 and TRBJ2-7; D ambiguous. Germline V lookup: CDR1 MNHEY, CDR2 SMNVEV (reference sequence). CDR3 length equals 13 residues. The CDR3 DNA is TGTGTCAGCAGTAACACGGGCCCTTACGAGCAGTACTTC. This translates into CVSSNTGPYEQYF.

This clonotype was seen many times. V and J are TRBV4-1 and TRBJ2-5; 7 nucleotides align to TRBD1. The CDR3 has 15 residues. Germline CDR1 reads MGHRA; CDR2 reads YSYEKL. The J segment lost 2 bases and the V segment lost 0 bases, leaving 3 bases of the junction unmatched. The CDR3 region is CASSQDGTVQETQYF. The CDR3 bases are TGCGCCAGCAGCCAAGACGGGACAGTGCAAGAGACCCAGTACTTC.

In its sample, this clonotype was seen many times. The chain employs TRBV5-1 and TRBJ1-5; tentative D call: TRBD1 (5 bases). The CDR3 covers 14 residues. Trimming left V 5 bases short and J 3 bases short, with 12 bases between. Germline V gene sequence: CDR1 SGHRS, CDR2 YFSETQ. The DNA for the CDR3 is TGCGCCAGCAGTCCCGACAGCAACAATCAGCCCCAGCATTTT. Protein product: CASSPDSNNQPQHF.

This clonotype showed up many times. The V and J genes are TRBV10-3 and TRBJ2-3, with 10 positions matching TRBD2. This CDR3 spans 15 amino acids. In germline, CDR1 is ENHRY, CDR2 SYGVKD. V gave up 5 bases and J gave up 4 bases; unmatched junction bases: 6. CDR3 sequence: CAISLSGGAPDTQYF. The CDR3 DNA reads TGTGCCATCAGTCTGAGCGGGGGGGCCCCAGATACGCAGTATTTT.

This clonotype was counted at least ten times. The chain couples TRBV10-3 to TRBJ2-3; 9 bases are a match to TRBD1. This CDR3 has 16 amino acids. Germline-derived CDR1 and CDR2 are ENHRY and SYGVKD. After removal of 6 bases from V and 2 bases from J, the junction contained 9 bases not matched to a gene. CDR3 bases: TGTGCCATCAGGGAGCCGGGACAGGGTGTCACAGATACGCAGTATTTT. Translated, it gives CAIREPGQGVTDTQYF.

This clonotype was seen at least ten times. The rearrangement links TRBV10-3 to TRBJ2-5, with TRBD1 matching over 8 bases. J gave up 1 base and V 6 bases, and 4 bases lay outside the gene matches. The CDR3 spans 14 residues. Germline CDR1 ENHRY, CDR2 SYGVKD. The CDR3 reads CAIRADRAQETQYF. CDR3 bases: TGTGCCATCAGGGCGGACAGGGCCCAAGAGACCCAGTACTTC.

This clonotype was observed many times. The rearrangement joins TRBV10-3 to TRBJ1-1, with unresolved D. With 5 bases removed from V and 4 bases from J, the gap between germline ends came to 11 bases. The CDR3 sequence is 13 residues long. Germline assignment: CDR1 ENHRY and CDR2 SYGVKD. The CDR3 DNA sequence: TGTGCCATCAGTCCAGGACTGGCCACTGAAGCTTTCTTT. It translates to CAISPGLATEAFF.

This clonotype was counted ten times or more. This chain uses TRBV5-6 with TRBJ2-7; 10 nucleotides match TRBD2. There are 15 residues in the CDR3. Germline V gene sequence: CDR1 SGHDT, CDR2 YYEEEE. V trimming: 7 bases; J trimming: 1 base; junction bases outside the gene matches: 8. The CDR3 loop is CASALRTSGSYEQYF. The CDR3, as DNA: TGTGCCAGCGCTCTTCGGACTAGCGGTTCCTACGAGCAGTACTTC.

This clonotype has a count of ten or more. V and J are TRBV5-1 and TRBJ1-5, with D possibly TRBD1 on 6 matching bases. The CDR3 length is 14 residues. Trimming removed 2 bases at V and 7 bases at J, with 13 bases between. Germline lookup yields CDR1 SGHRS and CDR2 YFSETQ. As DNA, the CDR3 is TGCGCCAGCAGCTTACAGGGCGAAGGGCAGCCCCAGCATTTT. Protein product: CASSLQGEGQPQHF.